These 6 T cell receptor beta chains originate from one sample sequenced in a study of blood T cell repertoires in COVID-19. Profiled with immunoSEQ multiplex PCR; TCRdb holds only in-frame clones, not every one. The sample consists of some 350,000 clones, around 91% of them appearing once. The specimen sequenced was peripheral blood. Receptor source: a woman between 18 and 29 years old who had recovered from COVID-19.

The rearrangement uses TRBV28 and TRBJ2-7; 10 bases agree with TRBD1. CDR1 is MDHEN, CDR2 SYDVKM, per germline. The CDR3 has 14 residues. V was clipped by 4 bases and J by 5 bases; unmatched bases: 5. The CDR3 sequence: CASSSRQGAHEQYV. CDR3 bases: TGTGCCAGCAGTTCTAGACAGGGGGCACACGAGCAGTACGTC.

The chain uses TRBV6-2 or TRBV6-3 and TRBJ1-1, with 7 bases matching TRBD1. V dropped 2 bases and J dropped 8; count of bases not matched to a gene: 8. The germline gives CDR1 MNHEY, CDR2 SVGEGT. The CDR3 totals 14 residues. The CDR3 region has the DNA TGTGCCAGCAGTTACGGCAGGACAGGTCGGGAAGCTTTCTTT. It translates to CASSYGRTGREAFF.

The chain carries TRBV15 and TRBJ1-5; TRBD1 is a possible D gene (5 bases). Germline V gene lookup returns CDR1 LNHNV and CDR2 YYDKDF (reference sequence). The CDR3 spans 18 residues. Trimming shortened V by 0 bases and J by 3 bases, and 18 bases separated the two germline ends. The CDR3 protein is CATSRDIAGSFFNQPQHF. The CDR3 DNA is TGTGCCACCAGCAGAGATATCGCAGGGTCCTTTTTCAATCAGCCCCAGCATTTT.

In this sample, this clone turned up once. The chain is built from TRBV18 and TRBJ2-1, with D perhaps matching TRBD2 (5 bases). CDR1 KGHSH and CDR2 LQKENI come from the germline V gene. V dropped 6 bases and J dropped 6 bases, with 6 bases sitting between them. CDR3 length: 11 residues. The CDR3 loop reads CASSRGNEQFF. CDR3 in DNA: TGTGCCAGCTCTCGGGGCAATGAGCAGTTCTTC.

This clone was detected only once. The chain recombines TRBV30 with TRBJ1-4; no firm D call. The germline V and J ends were trimmed by 0 bases and 6 bases, with 14 bases remaining between them. Germline CDR1 reads GTSNPN; CDR2 reads SVGIG (reference sequence). There are 15 residues in the CDR3. The CDR3 loop is CAWSVPREGDEKLFF. As DNA, the CDR3 is TGTGCCTGGAGTGTACCTCGGGAGGGAGATGAAAAACTGTTTTTT.

The V and J genes are TRBV18 and TRBJ1-1; D is perhaps TRBD1 (5 bases). This CDR3 is 14 amino acids long. The germline V and J ends were trimmed by 3 bases and 3 bases, with 11 bases remaining between them. CDR1 is KGHSH and CDR2 is LQKENI in the germline V gene. Written as DNA, the CDR3 is TGTGCCAGCTCACCTTCACGGGGGTACACTGAAGCTTTCTTT. As protein: CASSPSRGYTEAFF.